This record concerns one TCR beta chain sequence. Antigen unknown. This specimen belongs to a study of vaccination effects on CD4 cells after COVID-19. General study points: After vaccination, at late timepoints, clones induced by infection and by vaccine contracted markedly. The authors studied few convalescent patients and collected no early post-infection timepoints.

CD4+ T cells specific for antigen were expanded with viral peptide pools by the ViraFEST assay before sequencing. Around day 10 of culture, CD4+ T cells were separated out. The healthy vaccine recipients, who had no prior SARS-CoV-2 infection, showed negative nucleocapsid antibodies. Per germline, CDR1 SGHTA and CDR2 FQGNSA. V dropped 5 bases and J dropped 1; count of bases not matched to a gene: 6. The CDR3 totals 15 residues. Libraries were prepared by immunoSEQ multiplex PCR; TCRdb keeps only in-frame clonotypes and omits some of them. The sample yields roughly 20,000 clones, roughly 73% seen once.

The specimen was CD4+ T cells from PBMCs cultured with HCoV-NL63 spike peptides, collected before COVID-19 vaccination. The chain has TRBV7-2 and TRBJ2-7; 9 bases align to TRBD2. This receptor was taken from a human donor who received a COVID-19 vaccine. The CDR3 here is CASSPLAGLSYEQYF. Here the CDR3 DNA reads TGTGCCAGCAGCCCCCTAGCGGGACTTTCCTACGAGCAGTACTTC.